This T cell receptor beta chain was observed in a study of CD8 T cells in ankylosing spondylitis (dated by TCRdb to about 2017). About the full investigation: The study set out to find disease-linked TCR variants by profiling T cell receptor beta repertoires in ankylosing spondylitis patients and healthy donors. Peripheral blood was sampled, and synovial fluid was additionally collected from ankylosing spondylitis patients. The whole study cohort included over 85 healthy donors and 25 or so ankylosing spondylitis patients.

Including cysteine and phenylalanine, the CDR3 has 13 amino acids. Solely the CDR3 DNA is kept, with 39 bases framed from the first base. The germline V gene yields SGHAT for CDR1 and FQNNGV for CDR2. V and J are trimmed by 8 bases and 7 bases, and the gene matches miss 8 bases of the junction. Sequencing was carried out with an Illumina HiSeq 2500. Quantitative 5'-RACE with molecular barcodes was used to prepare TCR beta libraries. In the paper's pipeline: Disease-linked TCR variants were identified with a new computational method built on a probabilistic model of VDJ rearrangement. Through fastp at Q25 and MiXCR, TCRdb rebuilt clones from the public reads, retaining in-frame beta chains. Every distinct CDR3 protein forms one entry, paired with its most common genes and DNA. These V and J calls are TCRdb output, not the study's own analysis. The sample has around 890,000 distinct CDR3 sequences on record, about 10% of them singletons. The ten largest account for 0.51% of the sample.

The study at large found these results: A TCR beta motif made up of several highly homologous amino acid variants appeared to be characteristic of blood from ankylosing spondylitis patients. Some of the motif variants had been reported before in the synovial fluid and blood of reactive arthritis patients, a finding that suggests common disease-initiation mechanisms. Significant enrichment of the disease-linked clones was reported in matched synovial fluid samples from ankylosing spondylitis patients. A CD8+ phenotype was shown by the disease-linked clones, which were found at relatively low frequencies in peripheral blood.

This clonotype was counted a few times. Its target antigen remains unknown. No clone much larger than this one lies a single base away; base qualities are absent. Sequencing was done on a sample of blood, either unsorted or a sorted T cell fraction (not recorded which). The chain joins TRBV11-2 to TRBJ2-4; 7 bases in the junction line up with TRBD1. This TCR was sampled from a male donor with ankylosing spondylitis. The CDR3 reads CASSRGPRNIQYF. The DNA sequence reads TGTGCCAGCTCGAGGGGGCCGAGGAACATTCAGTACTTC.